This T cell receptor beta chain was identified during a study of cytomegalovirus exposure and HLA in healthy donors. Use of 60 Vbeta and 13 Jbeta primers characterized the PCR. TCRdb keeps only in-frame clones here, not all; method: immunoSEQ multiplex PCR. In the table there are approximately 150,000 clones, over 75% of which are singletons. The CDR3 is 14 amino acids. Germline V CDR1 and CDR2: LNHDA, SQIVND (reference sequence). Trimming removed 6 bases from V and 3 bases from J; junction bases left unmatched: 6. Notes on the study in general: Earlier results showed most TCR beta V segments being productive about 90% or about 30% of the time.

On this clone: Its target is not known.

The sequencing sample was made of PBMCs. This TCR derives from a middle-aged man in good health and CMV-seropositive. The chain has TRBV19 and TRBJ2-7, with 9 bases that match TRBD1. The CDR3 protein is CASREDRGSYEQYF. CDR3 bases: TGTGCCAGTAGGGAGGACAGGGGTAGCTACGAGCAGTACTTC. The full variable domain, its missing parts supplied by reference TRBV19 and TRBJ2-7, is DGGITQSPKYLFRKEGQNVTLSCEQNLNHDAMYWYRQDPGQGLRLIYYSQIVNDFQKGDIAEGYSVSREKKESFPLTVTSAQKNPTAFYLCASREDRGSYEQYFGPGTRLTVT.